A single sample is the source of the 17 T cell receptor beta chains below, sequenced in a study of OX40 agonist ivuxolimab in advanced cancers. Assay used: immunoSEQ multiplex PCR; TCRdb lists only in-frame clones, some missing. The sample has tens of thousands of clones; about 87% are singletons. This specimen consisted of CD4+ or CD8+ T cells sorted from blood, obtained in a trial of the OX40 agonist ivuxolimab. The receptors originated from an adult with an advanced solid tumor such as melanoma, head and neck, liver or kidney cancer.

The DNA of the CDR3 is TGTGCCAGCAGCTTCAGCTATTACGAGCAGTACTTC. This translates into CASSFSYYEQYF. The chain employs TRBV11-2 and TRBJ2-7; D is ambiguous. The CDR3 sequence is 12 residues long. Per the germline V gene, CDR1 is SGHAT and CDR2 is FQNNGV. The V end lost 3 bases, the J end lost 4 bases, and 7 bases lay between the germline ends.

The CDR3 reads CASSRSPSYEQYF. Written as DNA, the CDR3 is TGTGCCAGCAGTCGGAGTCCTTCCTACGAGCAGTACTTC. The chain recombines TRBV28 with TRBJ2-7; D not resolved. Trimming cost V 5 bases and J 1 base, with 9 bases left between them. This CDR3 is 13 amino acids long. Germline V gene lookup returns CDR1 MDHEN and CDR2 SYDVKM.

The V gene is TRBV28, the J gene TRBJ2-1; weak D call: TRBD1 (6 bases). This CDR3 has 14 residues. From germline, CDR1 is MDHEN and CDR2 SYDVKM. Deletions cut 6 bases from V and 4 bases from J, with 13 bases between. CDR3 in DNA: TGTGCCAGCAGGTCTACAGGGAATTACAATGAGCAGTTCTTC. Its translation: CASRSTGNYNEQFF. The variable domain in full, completed from reference TRBV28 and TRBJ2-1, reads DVKVTQSSRYLVKRTGEKVFLECVQDMDHENMFWYRQDPGLGLRLIYFSYDVKMKEKGDIPEGYSVSREKKERFSLILESASTNQTSMYLCASRSTGNYNEQFFGPGTRLTVL.

CDR3 protein: CASSKPNASGRDYTDTQYF. The CDR3, as DNA: TGTGCCAGCAGCAAACCGAACGCTAGCGGGAGGGATTACACAGATACGCAGTATTTT. The rearrangement links TRBV21-1 to TRBJ2-3; the table calls TRBD2, which could not be checked here. TRBV21-1 is classified as a pseudogene. The CDR3 covers 19 residues.

The V and J genes are TRBV7-2 and TRBJ1-5, with D unresolved. CDR1 is SGHTA and CDR2 is FQGNSA in the germline V gene. V was clipped by 2 bases and J by 2 bases, with 16 bases between them. The CDR3 length is 17 residues. The CDR3 bases are TGTGCCAGCAGCTTAAAGAGTTCCGTGAGGGGCAATCAGCCCCAGCATTTT. It codes for CASSLKSSVRGNQPQHF.

The gene calls are TRBV7-3 and TRBJ2-1; 9 bases fit TRBD2. J was trimmed by 3 bases and V by 4 bases; bases with no gene match: 4. Germline V lookup: CDR1 SGHTA, CDR2 FQGTGA. The CDR3 is 15 residues long. The CDR3 region is CASSSTSGFYNEQFF. The DNA for the CDR3 is TGTGCCAGCAGCTCCACTAGCGGGTTCTACAATGAGCAGTTCTTC.

This clone was counted between two and nine times. The V gene is TRBV27, the J gene TRBJ2-7; 10 bases agree with TRBD1. The CDR3 sequence is 14 residues long. Germline V gene sequence: CDR1 MNHEY, CDR2 SMNVEV (reference sequence). J gave up 2 bases and V 5 bases, and 3 bases lay outside the gene matches. This chain's CDR3 is CASSRTGGTYEQYF. CDR3 sequence (DNA): TGTGCCAGCAGTAGGACAGGGGGAACCTACGAGCAGTACTTC.

The gene calls are TRBV18 and TRBJ2-7, with 8 positions matching TRBD2. In germline, CDR1 is KGHSH, CDR2 LQKENI. V was pared by 4 bases and J by 5 bases, with 7 bases of the junction left unmatched. This CDR3 is 14 amino acids long. The CDR3 is CASSLEREHHEQYF. CDR3 nucleotide sequence: TGTGCCAGCTCACTCGAGCGGGAGCACCACGAGCAGTACTTC.

The chain joins TRBV5-5 to TRBJ2-5, with TRBD1 identical over 8 bases. V lost 0 bases, J lost 5 bases, and 3 bases stayed unmatched. CDR3 length: 14 amino acids. Germline CDR1 and CDR2: SGHKS and YYEKEE (reference sequence). In DNA, the CDR3 is TGTGCCAGCAGCTTGGCAGGGGGCGATGAGACCCAGTACTTC. As protein: CASSLAGGDETQYF.

This clone was counted between two and nine times. V and J are TRBV6-1 and TRBJ1-2; TRBD1 matches at 12 bases. The V gene's germline CDR1 is MNHNS and CDR2 SASEGT. J was trimmed by 3 bases and V by 3 bases; bases with no gene match: 2. This CDR3 has 15 amino acids. The DNA of the CDR3 is TGTGCCAGCAGTGAGGGACAGGGGGCACACTATGGCTACACCTTC. This codes for CASSEGQGAHYGYTF.

Regarding this clone: Other nucleotide sequences from this sample produce the same CDR3. The CDR3 loop reads CASSLEGSGNTIYF. The CDR3, as DNA: TGCGCCAGCAGCTTGGAAGGCTCTGGAAACACCATATATTTT. This rearrangement joins TRBV5-1 to TRBJ1-3; no firm D call. Looked up from germline, CDR1 is SGHRS and CDR2 is YFSETQ. The CDR3 runs to 14 residues. V was shortened by 0 bases and J by 0 bases, with 4 bases between the two germline ends.

The table lists this clone with a few counts. The V call is TRBV5-1, the J call TRBJ2-1; possibly TRBD1 for D (5 bases). The CDR3 consists of 13 residues. Trimming took off 7 bases at V and 2 bases at J, with 10 bases between the two ends. CDR1 SGHRS and CDR2 YFSETQ come from the germline V gene. CDR3 in amino acids: CASAPGPYNEQFF. CDR3 coding DNA: TGCGCCAGCGCCCCAGGGCCCTACAATGAGCAGTTCTTC.

This CDR3 reads CASSHHRENTEAFF. As DNA, the CDR3 is TGTGCCAGCAGCCATCACAGGGAGAACACTGAAGCTTTCTTT. V gene TRBV7-3 combines with J gene TRBJ1-1; weak D call: TRBD1 (6 bases). CDR1 SGHTA and CDR2 FQGTGA come from the germline V gene. This CDR3 is built from 14 residues. With 5 bases removed from V and 1 base from J, the gap between germline ends came to 11 bases.

The V and J genes are TRBV28 and TRBJ1-3, with 7 bases aligning to TRBD1. V lost 5 bases, J lost 4 bases, and 5 bases stayed unmatched. Germline CDR1 MDHEN, CDR2 SYDVKM. The CDR3 covers 14 residues. The CDR3 is CASSHQGEGNTIYF. DNA of the CDR3: TGTGCCAGCAGTCACCAGGGGGAAGGAAACACCATATATTTT.

J is TRBJ1-1 and V is TRBV27; 8 bases align to TRBD1. Trimming cost V 2 bases and J 11 bases; bases outside gene matches: 13. The CDR3 covers 15 residues. Germline V gene data show CDR1 as MNHEY and CDR2 as SMNVEV (reference sequence). CDR3 in DNA: TGTGCCAGCAGTTTAGGGCAGGGGGCTAATCCGCGGGCTTTCTTT. This gives the protein CASSLGQGANPRAFF.

The chain joins TRBV7-2 to TRBJ2-5; possibly TRBD1 for D (8 bases). The CDR3 sequence is 15 residues long. V lost 5 bases to trimming and J lost 5 bases, with 18 bases between them. The germline V gene has CDR1 SGHTA and CDR2 FQGNSA. CDR3 amino acids: CASSPGGGRGETQYF. The CDR3 region has the DNA TGTGCCAGCAGCCCAGGGGGCGGGAGAGGGGAGACCCAGTACTTC.

This chain links TRBV20-1 with TRBJ1-2, with no clear D. CDR1 DFQATT and CDR2 SNEGSKA come from the germline V gene (reference sequence). This CDR3 comprises 9 residues. Here the CDR3 DNA reads TGCAGCCATTATTATGGCTACACCTTC. Its protein product is CSHYYGYTF.